The 23 T cell receptor beta chains listed next were all sequenced from one sample in a study of blood T cell repertoires in COVID-19. The data were produced by immunoSEQ multiplex PCR, yet TCRdb's version contains in-frame clones alone and is incomplete. The sample has some 260,000 clones, nearly 90% seen once. The sample comprised peripheral blood. These receptor sequences come from a man aged 18 to 30 with active or convalescent COVID-19.

This chain connects TRBV5-4 to TRBJ1-1, with TRBD1 as a possible D gene (6 bases). Trimming shortened V by 3 bases and J by 1 base, and 13 bases separated the two germline ends. This CDR3 comprises 15 residues. The germline V gene encodes CDR1 SGHNT and CDR2 YYREEE (reference sequence). The CDR3 loop reads CASSSPGVPNTEAFF. For the CDR3, the DNA is TGTGCCAGCAGCTCCCCAGGGGTCCCGAACACTGAAGCTTTCTTT.

The V and J genes are TRBV7-9 and TRBJ2-7; maybe TRBD2 (5 bases). V was trimmed by 4 bases and J by 0 bases, leaving 19 bases between them. Germline V CDR1 and CDR2: SEHNR, FQNEAQ (reference sequence). The CDR3 covers 17 residues. In DNA form, the CDR3 reads TGTGCCAGCAGCTCCCCCCACGGAGGAGGAGACTCCTACGAGCAGTACTTC. It translates to CASSSPHGGGDSYEQYF.

The CDR3, as DNA: TGTGCCAGCAGTGCTACTAGCGGGAGCAACGGCGAGCAGTACTTC. Its protein product is CASSATSGSNGEQYF. The J gene is TRBJ2-7, the V gene TRBV25-1; 11 bases fit TRBD2. Germline-derived CDR1 and CDR2 are MGHDK and SYGVNS. J lost 6 bases, V lost 4 bases, and 8 bases had no gene match. The CDR3 runs to 15 residues.

The chain couples TRBV9 to TRBJ1-1; D is unclear. Germline CDR1 SGDLS, CDR2 YYNGEE. This CDR3 comprises 16 residues. The V end was cut by 1 base, the J end by 1 base, with 14 bases between. The CDR3 nucleotides are TGTGCCAGCAGCGTATCCCGCTACGATAGGAACACTGAAGCTTTCTTT. Protein: CASSVSRYDRNTEAFF.

This clone appeared a single time. At one end, the junction sequence differs from germline, possibly due to a read error. The identical CDR3 is also encoded by other nucleotide sequences in the sample. This chain joins TRBV5-1 and TRBJ2-7; D gene ambiguous. This CDR3 has 13 amino acids. The germline V gene has CDR1 SGHRS and CDR2 YFSETQ. The chain's CDR3 is CASSLDGAYEQYF. As DNA, the CDR3 is TGTGCCAGCAGCTTGGACGGAGCCTACGAGCAGTACTTC. The full variable domain, with the rest looked up from reference TRBV5-1 and TRBJ2-7, is KAGVTQTPRYLIKTRGQQVTLSCSPISGHRSVSWYQQTPGQGLQFLFEYFSETQRNKGNFPGRFSGRQFSNSRSEMNVSTLELGDSALYLCASSLDGAYEQYFGPGTRLTVT.

The DNA of the CDR3 is TGTGCCAGCAGCTTGTACAATGAGCAGTTCTTC. Protein: CASSLYNEQFF. V gene TRBV28 combines with J gene TRBJ2-1; no clear D gene. The CDR3 is made up of 11 amino acids. Germline V CDR1 and CDR2: MDHEN, SYDVKM. V gave up 6 bases and J gave up 4 bases, with 4 bases separating them.

This clone appeared a single time. The rearrangement joins TRBV19 to TRBJ2-7; TRBD1 agrees at 9 bases. Trimming removed 6 bases from V and 6 bases from J; junction bases left unmatched: 6. Germline V gene lookup returns CDR1 LNHDA and CDR2 SQIVND (reference sequence). This CDR3 has 13 residues. This CDR3 is CASRGTGTSEQYF. CDR3 coding DNA: TGTGCCAGTAGGGGGACAGGGACCAGCGAGCAGTACTTC.

V gene TRBV7-9 combines with J gene TRBJ1-6; 7 nucleotides line up with TRBD1. The CDR3 length is 15 residues. Unmatched junction bases numbered 8, after V lost 5 bases and J lost 7 bases. Germline CDR1 is SEHNR and CDR2 is FQNEAQ (reference sequence). This CDR3 reads CASSVRGEANSPLHF. CDR3 DNA: TGTGCCAGCAGCGTCAGGGGGGAGGCAAATTCACCCCTCCACTTT. The variable domain in full, with the rest retrieved from reference TRBV7-9 and TRBJ1-6, is DTGVSQNPRHKITKRGQNVTFRCDPISEHNRLYWYRQTLGQGPEFLTYFQNEAQLEKSRLLSDRFSAERPKGSFSTLEIQRTEQGDSAMYLCASSVRGEANSPLHFGNGTRLTVT.

The rearrangement links TRBV7-2 to TRBJ2-3; 12 bases match TRBD2. The CDR3 sequence is 18 residues long. Trimming removed 4 bases from V and 2 bases from J; junction bases left unmatched: 10. The germline gives CDR1 SGHTA, CDR2 FQGNSA. The CDR3 nucleotides are TGTGCCAGCAGCTCCTCGCCCGGGACTAGCGGGCCCACAGATACGCAGTATTTT. This sequence encodes CASSSSPGTSGPTDTQYF.

V usage is TRBV12-3 or TRBV12-4 and J usage is TRBJ1-2, with a tentative D call TRBD1 (6 bases). V lost 3 bases and J lost 6, with 11 bases in between. The CDR3 runs 13 residues. In DNA, the CDR3 is TGTGCCAGCAGTTTTACAGGGAAAGATGGCTACACCTTC. Protein product: CASSFTGKDGYTF.

CDR3: CAISGLAGGSQFF. The CDR3 DNA sequence: TGTGCCATTAGCGGACTAGCGGGAGGGTCGCAGTTCTTC. The chain combines TRBV19 with TRBJ2-1, with 15 bases aligning to TRBD2. Germline V CDR1 and CDR2: LNHDA, SQIVND (reference sequence). This CDR3 contains 13 residues. The V and J ends lost 10 bases and 12 bases, in that order; junction bases with no gene match: 7.

A remark on this clone: This same CDR3 is encoded by further DNA sequences in the sample. The V and J genes are TRBV3-1 (or the pseudogene TRBV3-2) and TRBJ1-1; no firm D call. The CDR3 contains 13 residues. V gave up 3 bases and J gave up 1 base, with 6 bases separating them. Germline V lookup: CDR1 LGHDT, CDR2 YNNKEL (reference sequence). CDR3 sequence: CASSQLRNTEAFF. The CDR3 nucleotides are TGTGCCAGCAGCCAGCTCAGGAACACTGAAGCTTTCTTT.

This clone came up once. J is TRBJ2-5 and V is TRBV4-1; 12 bases map to TRBD2. This CDR3 comprises 17 residues. In germline, CDR1 is MGHRA, CDR2 YSYEKL. After removal of 1 base from V and 5 bases from J, the junction contained 8 bases not matched to a gene. The CDR3 DNA is TGCGCCAGCAGCCAAGGGGTGGCTAGCGGGGGGGCGGAGACCCAGTACTTC. Protein sequence: CASSQGVASGGAETQYF.

The rearrangement links TRBV9 to TRBJ2-5; 7 nucleotides agree with TRBD1. CDR1 and CDR2 from the germline V gene are SGDLS and YYNGEE. Trimming at V came to 3 bases and at J to 3 bases, leaving 2 bases not matched to a gene. The CDR3 contains 13 residues. DNA for the CDR3: TGTGCCAGCAGCGCCGGGACAGAAGAGACCCAGTACTTC. Encoded protein: CASSAGTEETQYF. The whole variable domain, filled in from reference TRBV9 and TRBJ2-5, reads DSGVTQTPKHLITATGQRVTLRCSPRSGDLSVYWYQQSLDQGLQFLIQYYNGEERAKGNILERFSAQQFPDLHSELNLSSLELGDSALYFCASSAGTEETQYFGPGTRLLVL.

This chain joins TRBV27 and TRBJ2-3; TRBD1 matches at 9 bases. The J segment lost 5 bases and the V segment lost 8 bases, leaving 8 bases of the junction unmatched. The germline V gene encodes CDR1 MNHEY and CDR2 SMNVEV (reference sequence). The CDR3 consists of 14 residues. CDR3: CASHPGQGLDTQYF. The CDR3 region has the DNA TGTGCCAGCCACCCAGGACAGGGGTTAGATACGCAGTATTTT.

V and J are TRBV19 and TRBJ1-2, with D perhaps matching TRBD1 (6 bases). From germline, CDR1 is LNHDA and CDR2 SQIVND (reference sequence). This CDR3 comprises 14 residues. V lost 6 bases and J 4 bases, leaving 15 bases between the germline ends. The CDR3: CASSPGQGLYGYTF. In nucleotides, the CDR3 is TGTGCCAGTAGCCCGGGACAAGGGCTCTATGGCTACACCTTC. Looking up the rest from reference TRBV19 and TRBJ1-2 gives the full variable domain: DGGITQSPKYLFRKEGQNVTLSCEQNLNHDAMYWYRQDPGQGLRLIYYSQIVNDFQKGDIAEGYSVSREKKESFPLTVTSAQKNPTAFYLCASSPGQGLYGYTFGSGTRLTVV.

The chain has TRBV18 and TRBJ2-7; tentative D call: TRBD1 (5 bases). The CDR3 length is 14 residues. Trimming shortened V by 0 bases and J by 2 bases, and 8 bases separated the two germline ends. Germline CDR1 is KGHSH and CDR2 is LQKENI. The CDR3 region has the DNA TGTGCCAGCTCACCACCAGGGGAACCCTACGAGCAGTACTTC. The encoded protein is CASSPPGEPYEQYF. Filled out from reference TRBV18 and TRBJ2-7, the complete variable domain reads NAGVMQNPRHLVRRRGQEARLRCSPMKGHSHVYWYRQLPEEGLKFMVYLQKENIIDESGMPKERFSAEFPKEGPSILRIQQVVRGDSAAYFCASSPPGEPYEQYFGPGTRLTVT.

This clone was recorded only once. This chain connects TRBV18 to TRBJ2-1; D remains unclear. Deletions cut 3 bases from V and 8 bases from J, with 11 bases between. Germline V CDR1 and CDR2: KGHSH, LQKENI. The CDR3 loop spans 13 amino acids. The CDR3 bases are TGTGCCAGCTCACCTCTAGGTTCCGATGAGCAGTTCTTC. Residues: CASSPLGSDEQFF.

J is TRBJ2-7 and V is TRBV15; 7 nucleotides align to TRBD2. CDR1 and CDR2 from the germline V gene are LNHNV and YYDKDF (reference sequence). J lost 7 bases, V lost 0 bases, and 18 bases had no gene match. The length of the CDR3 is 18 residues. CDR3 sequence: CATSRDLPGAGALGEQYF. CDR3 sequence (DNA): TGTGCCACCAGCAGAGATCTCCCCGGGGCGGGAGCTCTGGGAGAGCAGTACTTC.

J is TRBJ2-5 and V is TRBV6-4; no reliable D call. Germline V gene lookup returns CDR1 MRHNA and CDR2 SNTAGT. The CDR3 has 13 residues. V was pared by 4 bases and J by 4 bases, with 10 bases between. CDR3 sequence: CASSVWARETQYF. The CDR3 DNA reads as TGTGCCAGCAGTGTATGGGCGAGAGAGACCCAGTACTTC.

The V call is TRBV11-2, the J call TRBJ1-2; 8 nucleotides align to TRBD1. Germline values: CDR1 SGHAT, CDR2 FQNNGV. The CDR3 extends over 15 amino acids. The junction had 9 bases not matched to a gene; V was cut back by 5 bases and J by 4 bases. CDR3 loop: CASSLSQGGGYGYTF. The CDR3 region has the DNA TGTGCCAGCAGCCTTTCACAGGGGGGTGGCTATGGCTACACCTTC.

The chain links TRBV9 to TRBJ1-4; D call uncertain. Per the germline V gene, CDR1 is SGDLS and CDR2 is YYNGEE. The CDR3 totals 14 residues. V was clipped by 4 bases and J by 0 bases, with 7 bases between them. The CDR3 coding sequence is TGTGCCAGCAGCCTGGCCCCAACTAATGAAAAACTGTTTTTT. It yields the protein CASSLAPTNEKLFF.

This rearrangement joins TRBV7-3 to TRBJ1-1; D is perhaps TRBD1 (5 bases). The CDR3 runs 13 residues. V was shortened by 5 bases and J by 6 bases, with 13 bases between the two germline ends. The germline V gene encodes CDR1 SGHTA and CDR2 FQGTGA. CDR3 loop: CASSPVGGSEAFF. Here the CDR3 DNA reads TGTGCCAGCAGCCCGGTCGGGGGATCTGAAGCTTTCTTT.